The clone carrying this T cell receptor (beta chain) was counted only a few times. Trimming removed 7 bases from V and 6 bases from J, with 13 bases in between. There are 13 residues in the CDR3. Germline lookup yields CDR1 MDHEN and CDR2 SYDVKM. The record originates from a study of human T cells and chemical hapten exposure. Using its own MiXCR run on the RACE reads, TCRdb lists one record per CDR3 protein. The repertoire holds 200,000 to 300,000 distinct CDR3 sequences, with about 9.4% as singletons. Time point reported: pre-sensitization, week 0. Indicated treatment: therapeutic diphenylcyclopropenone sensitization with weekly scalp DPC.

Specimen: whole blood, collected in connection with sensitization to the hapten diphenylcyclopropenone (DPC). This sequence originates from a woman between 35 and 50 years old with alopecia areata. Some clones in this sample may be carry-over from other donors' samples. The V gene is TRBV28, the J gene TRBJ2-1; D uncertain. The CDR3 coding sequence is TGTGCCAGCACTTCCCTCTTACCCAATGAGCAGTTCTTC. As protein: CASTSLLPNEQFF.